This T cell receptor beta chain was captured in a study of early T cells in non-severe SARS-CoV-2 infection. Study as a whole: The study sequenced bulk RNA from unsorted whole blood, with chains unpaired.

Worth noting for this clonotype: The antigen is unknown. The junction differs from germline at one of its ends, possibly a read error.

CDR1 and CDR2 (germline): SGHTA, FQGNSA. The length of the CDR3 is 13 residues. Study results and limitations: The matching step, a VDJdb search, favored anti-spike CD8 responses and missed private and CD4 specificities.

Individually, cDNA molecules had unique molecular identifiers attached to them. TCRdb analysed the 5' RACE reads with MiXCR anew, one entry per CDR3 protein. Of 80,000 to 100,000 distinct CDR3 sequences listed, 8% to 13% are singletons. The sample in question was whole blood, obtained at baseline. The receptor was derived from an adult who was a healthcare worker with PCR-confirmed SARS-CoV-2 infection or an uninfected control (not recorded which). The chain is built from TRBV7-2 and TRBJ2-1, with a weak D call TRBD2 (6 bases). This CDR3 is CVSSLAEFDEQFF. The CDR3 DNA sequence: TGTGTCAGCAGCTTAGCGGAGTTTGATGAGCAGTTCTTC.